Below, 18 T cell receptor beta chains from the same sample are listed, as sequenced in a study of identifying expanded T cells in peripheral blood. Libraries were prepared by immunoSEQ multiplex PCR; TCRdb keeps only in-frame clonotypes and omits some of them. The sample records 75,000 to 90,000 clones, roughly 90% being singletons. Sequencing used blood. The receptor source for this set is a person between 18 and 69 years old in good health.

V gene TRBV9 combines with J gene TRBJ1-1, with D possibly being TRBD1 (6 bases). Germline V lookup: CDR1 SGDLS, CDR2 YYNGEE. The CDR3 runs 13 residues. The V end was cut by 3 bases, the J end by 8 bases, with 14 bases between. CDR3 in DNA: TGTGCCAGCAGCGCGACAGGTAATGGCGAAGCTTTCTTT. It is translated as CASSATGNGEAFF. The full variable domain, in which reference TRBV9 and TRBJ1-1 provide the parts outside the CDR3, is DSGVTQTPKHLITATGQRVTLRCSPRSGDLSVYWYQQSLDQGLQFLIQYYNGEERAKGNILERFSAQQFPDLHSELNLSSLELGDSALYFCASSATGNGEAFFGQGTRLTVV.

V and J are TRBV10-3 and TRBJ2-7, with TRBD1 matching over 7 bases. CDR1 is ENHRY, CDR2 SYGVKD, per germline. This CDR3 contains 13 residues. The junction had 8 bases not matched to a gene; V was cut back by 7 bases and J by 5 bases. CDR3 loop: CAIKIDREDEQYF. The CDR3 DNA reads TGTGCCATCAAGATTGACAGGGAAGACGAGCAGTACTTC.

Here the CDR3 reads CASSVGQGAIYGYTF. The CDR3 DNA sequence: TGTGCCAGCAGCGTAGGTCAGGGGGCGATCTATGGCTACACCTTC. V and J are TRBV9 and TRBJ1-2, with 8 bases aligning to TRBD1. Germline CDR1 reads SGDLS; CDR2 reads YYNGEE. V gave up 0 bases and J gave up 4 bases; unmatched junction bases: 5. The CDR3 sequence is 15 residues long.

The CDR3 DNA reads TGTGCCTGGAGTGTACAGGGGCGTCAGCCCCAGCATTTT. It specifies CAWSVQGRQPQHF. V and J are TRBV30 and TRBJ1-5; 7 bases fit TRBD1. The CDR3 spans 13 residues. V lost 0 bases to trimming and J lost 6 bases; unmatched junction nucleotides: 2. Germline assignment: CDR1 GTSNPN and CDR2 SVGIG (reference sequence).

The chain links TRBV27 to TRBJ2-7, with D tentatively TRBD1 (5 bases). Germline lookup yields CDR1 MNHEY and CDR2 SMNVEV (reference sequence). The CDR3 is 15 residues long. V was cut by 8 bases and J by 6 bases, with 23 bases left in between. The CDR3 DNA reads TGTGCCAGCCACAAGATGGCAGGGTGGAGAAGCGAGCAGTACTTC. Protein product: CASHKMAGWRSEQYF.

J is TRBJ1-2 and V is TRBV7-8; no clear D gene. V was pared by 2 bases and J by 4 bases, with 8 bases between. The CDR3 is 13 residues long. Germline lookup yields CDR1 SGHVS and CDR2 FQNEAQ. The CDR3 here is CASSLTTAYGYTF. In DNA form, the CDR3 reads TGTGCCAGCAGCTTAACCACAGCCTATGGCTACACCTTC. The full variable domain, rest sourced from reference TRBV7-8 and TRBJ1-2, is GAGVSQSPRYKVAKRGQDVALRCDPISGHVSLFWYQQALGQGPEFLTYFQNEAQLDKSGLPSDRFFAERPEGSVSTLKIQRTQQEDSAVYLCASSLTTAYGYTFGSGTRLTVV.

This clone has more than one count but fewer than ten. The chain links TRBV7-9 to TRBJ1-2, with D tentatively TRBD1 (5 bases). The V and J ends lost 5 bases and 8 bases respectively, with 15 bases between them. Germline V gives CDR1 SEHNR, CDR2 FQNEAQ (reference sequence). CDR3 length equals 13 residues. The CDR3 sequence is CASSPGQGGGYTF. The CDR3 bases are TGTGCCAGCAGCCCGGGGCAGGGAGGAGGCTACACCTTC. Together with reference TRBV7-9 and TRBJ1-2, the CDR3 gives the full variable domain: DTGVSQNPRHKITKRGQNVTFRCDPISEHNRLYWYRQTLGQGPEFLTYFQNEAQLEKSRLLSDRFSAERPKGSFSTLEIQRTEQGDSAMYLCASSPGQGGGYTFGSGTRLTVV.

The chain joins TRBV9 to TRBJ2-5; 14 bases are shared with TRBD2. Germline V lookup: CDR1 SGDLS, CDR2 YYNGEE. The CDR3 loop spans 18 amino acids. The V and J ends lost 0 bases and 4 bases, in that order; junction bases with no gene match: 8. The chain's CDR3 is CASSVGGLAGVKRETQYF. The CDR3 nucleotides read TGTGCCAGCAGCGTAGGGGGACTAGCGGGAGTAAAAAGAGAGACCCAGTACTTC.

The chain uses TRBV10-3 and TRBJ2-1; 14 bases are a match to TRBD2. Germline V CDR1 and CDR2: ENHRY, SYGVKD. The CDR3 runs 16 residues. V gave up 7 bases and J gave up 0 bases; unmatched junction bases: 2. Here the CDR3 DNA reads TGTGCCATCACCGGACTAGCGGGGGGCTCCTACAATGAGCAGTTCTTC. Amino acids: CAITGLAGGSYNEQFF.

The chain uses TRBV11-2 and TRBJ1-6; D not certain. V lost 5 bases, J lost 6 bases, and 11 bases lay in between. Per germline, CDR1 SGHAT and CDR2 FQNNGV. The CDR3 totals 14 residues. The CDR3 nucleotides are TGTGCCAGCAGCCACATGGAAAGTAATTCACCCCTCCACTTT. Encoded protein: CASSHMESNSPLHF.

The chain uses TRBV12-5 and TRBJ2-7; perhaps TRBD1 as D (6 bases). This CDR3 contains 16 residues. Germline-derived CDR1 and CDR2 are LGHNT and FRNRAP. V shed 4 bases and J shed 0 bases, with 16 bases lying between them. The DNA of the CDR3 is TGTGCTAGTGGTTCCCCCACCGGGACACCCTCCTACGAGCAGTACTTC. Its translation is CASGSPTGTPSYEQYF.

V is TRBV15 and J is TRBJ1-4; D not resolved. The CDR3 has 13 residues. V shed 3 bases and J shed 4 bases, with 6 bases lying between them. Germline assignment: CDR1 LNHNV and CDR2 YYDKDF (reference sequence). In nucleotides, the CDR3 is TGTGCCACCAGCAGGACCTATAATGAAAAACTGTTTTTT. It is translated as CATSRTYNEKLFF.

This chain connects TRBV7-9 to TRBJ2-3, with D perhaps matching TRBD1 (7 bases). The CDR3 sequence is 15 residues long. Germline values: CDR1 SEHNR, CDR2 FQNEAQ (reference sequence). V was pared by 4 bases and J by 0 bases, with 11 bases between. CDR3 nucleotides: TGTGCCAGCAGCTACCAGGGGGGCAGCACAGATACGCAGTATTTT. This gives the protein CASSYQGGSTDTQYF.

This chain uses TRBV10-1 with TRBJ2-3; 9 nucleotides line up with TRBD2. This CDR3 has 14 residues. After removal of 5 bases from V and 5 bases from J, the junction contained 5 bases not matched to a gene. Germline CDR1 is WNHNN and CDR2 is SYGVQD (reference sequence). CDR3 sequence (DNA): TGCGCCAGCAGTCCGGGACTAGCAAGAGATACGCAGTATTTT. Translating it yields CASSPGLARDTQYF.

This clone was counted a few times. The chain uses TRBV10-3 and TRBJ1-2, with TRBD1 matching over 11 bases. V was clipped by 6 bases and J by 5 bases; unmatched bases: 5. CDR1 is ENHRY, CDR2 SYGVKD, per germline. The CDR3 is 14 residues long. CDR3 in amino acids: CAIRAGTGGYGYTF. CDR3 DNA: TGTGCCATCAGGGCCGGGACAGGGGGTTATGGCTACACCTTC.

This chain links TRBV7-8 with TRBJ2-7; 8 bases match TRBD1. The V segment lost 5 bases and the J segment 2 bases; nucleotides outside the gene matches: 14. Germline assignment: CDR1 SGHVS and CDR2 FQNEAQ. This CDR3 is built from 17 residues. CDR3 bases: TGTGCCAGCAGCCCCTTCTCCAGGGGGACAGGTGCCTACGAGCAGTACTTC. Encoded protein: CASSPFSRGTGAYEQYF.

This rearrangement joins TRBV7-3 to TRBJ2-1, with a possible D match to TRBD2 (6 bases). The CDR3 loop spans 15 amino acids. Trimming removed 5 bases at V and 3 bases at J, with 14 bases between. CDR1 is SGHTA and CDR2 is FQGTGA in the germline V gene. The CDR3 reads CASSRSGLNYNEQFF. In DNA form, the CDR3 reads TGTGCCAGCAGCAGATCCGGACTAAACTACAATGAGCAGTTCTTC.

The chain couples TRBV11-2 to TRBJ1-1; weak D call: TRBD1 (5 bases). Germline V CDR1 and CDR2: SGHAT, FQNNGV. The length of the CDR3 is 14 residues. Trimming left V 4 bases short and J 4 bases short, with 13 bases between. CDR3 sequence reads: CASSSRAGLTEAFF. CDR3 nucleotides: TGTGCCAGCAGCTCACGGGCAGGGCTCACTGAAGCTTTCTTT.